These T cell receptor beta chains were read from a single sample in a study of T cell changes during pregnancy in multiple sclerosis. Profiled with immunoSEQ multiplex PCR; TCRdb holds only in-frame clones, not every one. The sample includes 56,000 or so clones, about 89% of them seen just once. The starting material was peripheral blood, obtained after pregnancy. The receptor set was obtained from a female donor with multiple sclerosis, enrolled in a pregnancy study. The CDR3 runs from the conserved cysteine through the conserved F or W. Each record gives: D gene, CDR3 length, J gene, clone size, V gene, CDR3 DNA, CDR3 protein. The D gene is left open where the match is weak. Clone size is stated in some rows and not others, as once, few, many or a class when expanded.

d_gene: NA
len: 16
j_gene: TRBJ1-5
abundance: NA
v_gene: TRBV7-2
CDR3nt: TGTGCCAGCAGCTCAGGACAGACTTCTAGCAATCAGCCCCAGCATTTT
CDR3aa: CASSSGQTSSNQPQHF

d_gene: NA
len: 16
j_gene: TRBJ2-1
abundance: NA
v_gene: TRBV27
CDR3nt: TGTGCCAGCAGTTTATACCCCGGGCCTGGGAGCGATGAGCAGTTCTTC
CDR3aa: CASSLYPGPGSDEQFF

d_gene: NA
len: 14
j_gene: TRBJ2-7
abundance: NA
v_gene: TRBV15
CDR3nt: TGTGCCACCAGCAGGGAGGCCCTTTCCTACGAGCAGTACTTC
CDR3aa: CATSREALSYEQYF

d_gene: NA
len: 16
j_gene: TRBJ2-3
abundance: few
v_gene: TRBV5-5
CDR3nt: TGTGCCAGCAGCTTGGGGCGCACAGGAACCACAGATACGCAGTATTTT
CDR3aa: CASSLGRTGTTDTQYF

d_gene: NA
len: 14
j_gene: TRBJ1-5
abundance: NA
v_gene: TRBV10-3
CDR3nt: TGTGCCACCGAGGATCAACCCCGAAATCAGCCCCAGCATTTT
CDR3aa: CATEDQPRNQPQHF

d_gene: NA
len: 15
j_gene: TRBJ2-7
abundance: NA
v_gene: TRBV14
CDR3nt: TGTGCCAGCAGCCAAGATACAGCCCGGTCCTACGAGCAGTACTTC
CDR3aa: CASSQDTARSYEQYF

d_gene: NA
len: 13
j_gene: TRBJ2-7
abundance: NA
v_gene: TRBV7-9
CDR3nt: TGTGCCAGCAGCTTGGACGGGAGCTACGAGCAGTACTTC
CDR3aa: CASSLDGSYEQYF

d_gene: NA
len: 15
j_gene: TRBJ1-4
abundance: NA
v_gene: TRBV4-2
CDR3nt: TGTGCCAGCAGCCAGGCAGGGCGAACTAATGAAAAACTGTTTTTT
CDR3aa: CASSQAGRTNEKLFF

d_gene: NA
len: 14
j_gene: TRBJ1-1
abundance: NA
v_gene: TRBV18
CDR3nt: TGTGCCAGCTCTCCCTATGCCCTGAACACTGAAGCTTTCTTT
CDR3aa: CASSPYALNTEAFF

d_gene: NA
len: 14
j_gene: TRBJ1-1
abundance: NA
v_gene: TRBV5-1
CDR3nt: TGCGCCAGCAGCTTGGTTCCAGGAGGTACTGAAGCTTTCTTT
CDR3aa: CASSLVPGGTEAFF

d_gene: NA
len: 16
j_gene: TRBJ1-4
abundance: NA
v_gene: TRBV6-5
CDR3nt: TGTGCCAGCAGTTACCTGAGGGGAGGGTCTGGTGAAAAACTGTTTTTT
CDR3aa: CASSYLRGGSGEKLFF

d_gene: NA
len: 13
j_gene: TRBJ1-1
abundance: NA
v_gene: TRBV29-1
CDR3nt: TGCAGCGCCTCGGAGGGCACGAACACTGAAGCTTTCTTT
CDR3aa: CSASEGTNTEAFF

d_gene: TRBD2
len: 15
j_gene: TRBJ2-3
abundance: NA
v_gene: TRBV18
CDR3nt: TGTGCCAGCTCACCCCCGGGGGGGGGCACAGATACGCAGTATTTT
CDR3aa: CASSPPGGGTDTQYF

d_gene: TRBD2
len: 11
j_gene: TRBJ2-5
abundance: NA
v_gene: TRBV20-1
CDR3nt: TGCAGTCGAAGCGGGAAAGAGACCCAGTACTTC
CDR3aa: CSRSGKETQYF

d_gene: TRBD1
len: 15
j_gene: TRBJ1-2
abundance: once
v_gene: TRBV19
CDR3nt: TGTGCCAGTAGATACCAGGGGGGCCGCATAGGGGGCTACACCTTC
CDR3aa: CASRYQGGRIGGYTF

d_gene: NA
len: 14
j_gene: TRBJ2-3
abundance: NA
v_gene: TRBV7-3
CDR3nt: TGTGCCAGCAGCTCCGGACTCCCGGGGGATACGCAGTATTTT
CDR3aa: CASSSGLPGDTQYF

d_gene: NA
len: 15
j_gene: TRBJ2-2
abundance: NA
v_gene: TRBV5-1
CDR3nt: TGCGCCAGCAGCTTCCGGACGGGGGACCCGGGGGAGCTGTTTTTT
CDR3aa: CASSFRTGDPGELFF

d_gene: NA
len: 16
j_gene: TRBJ2-1
abundance: NA
v_gene: TRBV5-4
CDR3nt: TGTGCCAGCACCTCGCGGAGGGAGGTTGTCTACAATGAGCAGTTCTTC
CDR3aa: CASTSRREVVYNEQFF

d_gene: TRBD1
len: 13
j_gene: TRBJ2-7
abundance: NA
v_gene: TRBV2
CDR3nt: TGTGCCAGCGTGGACAGGGGTTCCTACGAGCAGTACTTC
CDR3aa: CASVDRGSYEQYF

d_gene: TRBD2
len: 15
j_gene: TRBJ2-5
abundance: NA
v_gene: TRBV6-4
CDR3nt: TGTGCCAGCAGTGAGACTAGCGGGAGCCAAGAGACCCAGTACTTC
CDR3aa: CASSETSGSQETQYF

d_gene: TRBD1
len: 14
j_gene: TRBJ2-3
abundance: NA
v_gene: TRBV6-1
CDR3nt: TGTGCCAGCAGTGAAGGACAGGGGGCGGATACGCAGTATTTT
CDR3aa: CASSEGQGADTQYF

d_gene: NA
len: 16
j_gene: TRBJ2-3
abundance: NA
v_gene: TRBV13
CDR3nt: TGTGCCAGCAGCTTCCCCCCCCGGCTAGCCTCAGATACGCAGTATTTT
CDR3aa: CASSFPPRLASDTQYF

d_gene: NA
len: 12
j_gene: TRBJ2-5
abundance: NA
v_gene: TRBV7-2
CDR3nt: TGTGCCAGCAGCTTAAATATAGTGACCCAGTACTTC
CDR3aa: CASSLNIVTQYF

d_gene: TRBD1
len: 14
j_gene: TRBJ1-2
abundance: NA
v_gene: TRBV28
CDR3nt: TGTGCCAGCAGTTCCCATCGACAGGGGGGTGGCTACACCTTC
CDR3aa: CASSSHRQGGGYTF

d_gene: TRBD2
len: 18
j_gene: TRBJ2-5
abundance: NA
v_gene: TRBV6-1
CDR3nt: TGTGCCAGCAGTGAACGGCGGGGGGCGGGGGGCCACCAAGAGACCCAGTACTTC
CDR3aa: CASSERRGAGGHQETQYF

d_gene: NA
len: 14
j_gene: TRBJ2-3
abundance: NA
v_gene: TRBV9
CDR3nt: TGTGCCAGCAGCGTACAGGGGTACACAGATACGCAGTATTTT
CDR3aa: CASSVQGYTDTQYF

d_gene: NA
len: 15
j_gene: TRBJ1-6
abundance: NA
v_gene: TRBV19
CDR3nt: TGTGCCAGTAGTATCTACGGGGGACCAAATTCACCCCTCCACTTT
CDR3aa: CASSIYGGPNSPLHF

d_gene: TRBD2
len: 13
j_gene: TRBJ2-7
abundance: NA
v_gene: TRBV30
CDR3nt: TGTGCCTGGGAGCGGGGGCGCCTTGGCGAGCAGTACTTC
CDR3aa: CAWERGRLGEQYF

d_gene: NA
len: 14
j_gene: TRBJ1-3
abundance: NA
v_gene: TRBV5-4
CDR3nt: TGTGCCAGCAGCTTGTTCCAGGGTGGAAACACCATATATTTT
CDR3aa: CASSLFQGGNTIYF

d_gene: NA
len: 14
j_gene: TRBJ2-7
abundance: NA
v_gene: TRBV28
CDR3nt: TGTGCCAGCAGCCCCTCGGGTCTCTCCTACGAGCAGTACTTC
CDR3aa: CASSPSGLSYEQYF

d_gene: NA
len: 13
j_gene: TRBJ1-1
abundance: few
v_gene: TRBV7-9
CDR3nt: TGTGCCAGCAGCTTACCTGGAGACACTGAAGCTTTCTTT
CDR3aa: CASSLPGDTEAFF

d_gene: NA
len: 14
j_gene: TRBJ2-7
abundance: NA
v_gene: TRBV5-5
CDR3nt: TGTGCCAGCAGCCGCACGGGGGTCCACTACGAGCAGTACTTC
CDR3aa: CASSRTGVHYEQYF

d_gene: NA
len: 14
j_gene: TRBJ2-2
abundance: NA
v_gene: TRBV7-9
CDR3nt: TGTGCCAGCAGCTCCCGTAGACAGACCGGGGAGCTGTTTTTT
CDR3aa: CASSSRRQTGELFF

d_gene: NA
len: 19
j_gene: TRBJ2-2
abundance: once
v_gene: TRBV10-2
CDR3nt: TGCGCCAGCAGGGACTTTTATGACAGGACCGCCTCGAACACCGGGGAGCTGTTTTTT
CDR3aa: CASRDFYDRTASNTGELFF

d_gene: TRBD1
len: 15
j_gene: TRBJ1-6
abundance: NA
v_gene: TRBV9
CDR3nt: TGTGCCAGCAGCGTAGGAGACAGGGGTAGGTCACCCCTCCACTTT
CDR3aa: CASSVGDRGRSPLHF

d_gene: TRBD1
len: 14
j_gene: TRBJ2-3
abundance: NA
v_gene: TRBV19
CDR3nt: TGTGCCAGTAGCCACGGACAGGCCACGAATACGCAGTATTTT
CDR3aa: CASSHGQATNTQYF

d_gene: NA
len: 14
j_gene: TRBJ1-2
abundance: few
v_gene: TRBV12-5
CDR3nt: TGTGCTAGTGGCGATGCCTCGAGCGGATATGGCTACACCTTC
CDR3aa: CASGDASSGYGYTF

d_gene: NA
len: 14
j_gene: TRBJ1-2
abundance: NA
v_gene: TRBV7-2
CDR3nt: TGTGCCAGCAGCTTAGTCGGCGGAGGCTATGGCTACACCTTC
CDR3aa: CASSLVGGGYGYTF

d_gene: NA
len: 12
j_gene: TRBJ1-2
abundance: NA
v_gene: TRBV28
CDR3nt: TGTGCCAGCCACGGACACGTCTATGGCTACACCTTC
CDR3aa: CASHGHVYGYTF

d_gene: TRBD2
len: 16
j_gene: TRBJ2-5
abundance: NA
v_gene: TRBV27
CDR3nt: TGTGCCAGCAGTTTGGGGACTAGCGGGGTAAGGGAGACCCAGTACTTC
CDR3aa: CASSLGTSGVRETQYF